One and the same sample provided the 27 T cell receptor beta chains below, sequenced in a study of control samples from healthy donors and cancer patients. The protocol was immunoSEQ multiplex PCR, while the TCRdb copy is restricted to in-frame clones and leaves out a portion. The data show about 80,000 clones, under 90% seen once. The sample was blood. The origin of the receptors is a man aged 50 or older in good health.

CDR3 sequence reads: CASSLGQGPYEQYF. DNA for the CDR3: TGTGCCAGCAGCCTCGGACAGGGCCCCTACGAGCAGTACTTC. This chain links TRBV6-5 with TRBJ2-7; TRBD1 matches 8 bases. Germline CDR1 reads MNHEY; CDR2 reads SVGAGI. This CDR3 is 14 amino acids long. V trimming: 6 bases; J trimming: 2 bases; junction bases outside the gene matches: 6.

Only a few counts were recorded for this clone. The chain links TRBV7-3 to TRBJ1-5; D might be TRBD1 (5 bases). V lost 5 bases, J lost 3 bases, and 11 bases lay in between. The CDR3 is 14 amino acids. Germline loops: CDR1 SGHTA, CDR2 FQGTGA. This chain's CDR3 is CASSPQEHNQPQHF. The CDR3 DNA is TGTGCCAGCAGCCCACAGGAGCACAATCAGCCCCAGCATTTT.

This clone showed up just once. The chain carries TRBV9 and TRBJ2-3; D call uncertain. V was clipped by 0 bases and J by 3 bases, with 14 bases between them. This CDR3 comprises 16 residues. The germline V gene encodes CDR1 SGDLS and CDR2 YYNGEE. The CDR3 sequence is CASSVEGHRNTDTQYF. CDR3 bases: TGTGCCAGCAGCGTAGAGGGCCACAGAAATACAGATACGCAGTATTTT. Complete variable domain (other parts from reference TRBV9 and TRBJ2-3): DSGVTQTPKHLITATGQRVTLRCSPRSGDLSVYWYQQSLDQGLQFLIQYYNGEERAKGNILERFSAQQFPDLHSELNLSSLELGDSALYFCASSVEGHRNTDTQYFGPGTRLTVL.

The chain employs TRBV19 and TRBJ2-3, with TRBD2 as a possible D gene (6 bases). Germline V gives CDR1 LNHDA, CDR2 SQIVND (reference sequence). V was pared by 2 bases and J by 5 bases, with 14 bases between. This CDR3 region has 15 residues. The CDR3: CASSIKTSRGDTQYF. In DNA form, the CDR3 reads TGTGCCAGTAGTATAAAAACTAGCCGGGGAGATACGCAGTATTTT.

The gene calls are TRBV7-2 and TRBJ1-2; D is unresolved. Germline CDR1 and CDR2: SGHTA and FQGNSA. This CDR3 is 14 amino acids long. V was shortened by 2 bases and J by 8 bases, with 15 bases between the two germline ends. In DNA form, the CDR3 reads TGTGCCAGCAGCTTAAGTCGCAATGGAGGGGGCTACACCTTC. Translating gives CASSLSRNGGGYTF.

The chain joins TRBV11-1 to TRBJ1-1; TRBD1 matches at 7 bases. V lost 8 bases to trimming and J lost 2 bases; unmatched junction nucleotides: 11. The CDR3 runs 15 residues. CDR1 is SGHAT, CDR2 FQDESV, per germline (reference sequence). The CDR3 DNA follows: TGTGCCAGCGCTAAGGAGGGGGCGGCAAACACTGAAGCTTTCTTT. Residues: CASAKEGAANTEAFF.

The J gene is TRBJ2-5, the V gene TRBV30, with a tentative D call TRBD1 (5 bases). Germline V gives CDR1 GTSNPN, CDR2 SVGIG (reference sequence). This CDR3 spans 13 amino acids. Trimming cost V 0 bases and J 11 bases, with 16 bases left between them. The chain's CDR3 is CAWSVQARTRQYF. The CDR3 DNA follows: TGTGCCTGGAGTGTACAGGCTAGAACCCGGCAGTACTTC.

The rearrangement uses TRBV12-5 and TRBJ1-2, with D maybe TRBD1 (6 bases). Germline loops: CDR1 LGHNT, CDR2 FRNRAP. With 4 bases removed from V and 1 base from J, the gap between germline ends came to 10 bases. The CDR3 consists of 14 residues. This CDR3 is CASGSGTNNYGYTF. The CDR3, as DNA: TGTGCTAGTGGTTCCGGGACAAATAACTATGGCTACACCTTC.

This clone was counted a few times. J is TRBJ1-6 and V is TRBV5-1; 9 nucleotides align to TRBD1. Germline values: CDR1 SGHRS, CDR2 YFSETQ. Unmatched junction bases numbered 5, after V lost 4 bases and J lost 9 bases. This CDR3 comprises 14 residues. In DNA form, the CDR3 reads TGCGCCAGCAGCCTGGGACAGGGAGGTTCACCCCTCCACTTT. This encodes CASSLGQGGSPLHF.

V and J are TRBV2 and TRBJ1-5, with 10 bases lining up with TRBD1. The CDR3 has 15 amino acids. In germline, CDR1 is SNHLY, CDR2 FYNNEI. With V trimmed by 7 bases and J by 7 bases, 10 bases remained unmatched. DNA for the CDR3: TGTGCCAGCAAACGACAGGGGGCAGTCAAACAGCCCCAGCATTTT. It yields the protein CASKRQGAVKQPQHF.

The genes are TRBV6-1 and TRBJ2-1, with 10 positions matching TRBD1. V lost 1 base and J lost 8; bases outside the gene matches: 5. This CDR3 is built from 15 residues. Germline V gene sequence: CDR1 MNHNS, CDR2 SASEGT. The CDR3 reads CASSEGGQGRDEQFF. CDR3 DNA: TGTGCCAGCAGTGAAGGGGGACAGGGGAGGGATGAGCAGTTCTTC.

The V gene is TRBV2, the J gene TRBJ2-7, with D maybe TRBD1 (5 bases). This CDR3 has 14 residues. The V end was cut by 3 bases, the J end by 4 bases, with 13 bases between. Per germline, CDR1 SNHLY and CDR2 FYNNEI. DNA of the CDR3: TGTGCCAGCAGTGACGGGCAGGGAAAATACGAGCAGTACTTC. Residues: CASSDGQGKYEQYF.

Regarding this clone: The sample holds other DNA sequences that translate to the same CDR3. The chain carries TRBV18 and TRBJ2-7; 7 nucleotides line up with TRBD2. The germline V gene encodes CDR1 KGHSH and CDR2 LQKENI. The J segment lost 7 bases and the V segment lost 2 bases, leaving 2 bases of the junction unmatched. There are 12 residues in the CDR3. The CDR3 sequence: CASSPRGGEQYF. The CDR3 DNA follows: TGTGCCAGCTCACCAAGGGGAGGGGAGCAGTACTTC.

CDR3 amino acids: CAWSKGRNQPQHF. In DNA, the CDR3 is TGTGCCTGGAGTAAAGGGAGGAATCAGCCCCAGCATTTT. This chain links TRBV30 with TRBJ1-5; D is ambiguous. The germline V and J ends were trimmed by 2 bases and 4 bases, with 9 bases remaining between them. CDR1 and CDR2 (germline): GTSNPN, SVGIG (reference sequence). The CDR3 length is 13 residues.

The V and J genes are TRBV19 and TRBJ1-2, with 8 bases that match TRBD1. CDR3 length: 14 amino acids. CDR1 and CDR2 from the germline V gene are LNHDA and SQIVND (reference sequence). V trimming: 7 bases; J trimming: 3 bases; junction bases outside the gene matches: 7. CDR3 loop: CASKKTGGYYGYTF. Written as DNA, the CDR3 is TGTGCCAGTAAGAAAACAGGGGGATACTATGGCTACACCTTC.

This chain connects TRBV3-1 (or the pseudogene TRBV3-2) to TRBJ1-2; no clear D gene. Germline CDR1 is LGHDT and CDR2 is YNNKEL (reference sequence). The CDR3 covers 12 residues. With 5 bases removed from V and 7 bases from J, the gap between germline ends came to 11 bases. The CDR3 DNA follows: TGTGCCAGCAGCTTGGAGAGCACTGGCTACACCTTC. It is translated as CASSLESTGYTF.

The genes are TRBV7-9 and TRBJ1-4; D not certain. The CDR3 sequence is 13 residues long. CDR1 is SEHNR and CDR2 is FQNEAQ in the germline V gene (reference sequence). V was clipped by 4 bases and J by 4 bases, with 7 bases between them. CDR3: CASSSQNNEKLFF. For the CDR3, the DNA is TGTGCCAGCAGCTCCCAGAATAATGAAAAACTGTTTTTT.

This chain uses TRBV12-5 with TRBJ2-4, with D hard to call. V lost 2 bases and J 8 bases, leaving 10 bases between the germline ends. Germline V CDR1 and CDR2: LGHNT, FRNRAP. This CDR3 has 13 residues. The CDR3 loop is CASGLPPRDIQYF. CDR3 bases: TGTGCTAGTGGTTTGCCCCCCCGGGACATTCAGTACTTC.

V and J are TRBV6-5 and TRBJ1-3, with 9 bases matching TRBD1. The CDR3 is 15 residues long. The trim removed 4 bases at V and 8 bases at J, leaving 9 bases unmatched. Per the germline V gene, CDR1 is MNHEY and CDR2 is SVGAGI. The CDR3 loop is CASSLGQGGKYTIYF. In nucleotides, the CDR3 is TGTGCCAGCAGTTTGGGACAGGGAGGGAAATACACCATATATTTT.

The chain couples TRBV30 to TRBJ1-1; D gene uncertain. This CDR3 is 15 amino acids long. Trimming took 0 bases from V and 5 from J, leaving 16 bases between them. Per the germline V gene, CDR1 is GTSNPN and CDR2 is SVGIG (reference sequence). The CDR3 DNA reads as TGTGCCTGGAGTGTTTTCGACAAGGTGGAGACTGAAGCTTTCTTT. It translates to CAWSVFDKVETEAFF.

This clone showed up just once. DNA for the CDR3: TGTGCCAGCAGCCACGGGACAGCCATCGACGAGCAGTACTTC. It yields the protein CASSHGTAIDEQYF. The chain joins TRBV5-8 to TRBJ2-7, with 7 bases lining up with TRBD1. The trim removed 4 bases at V and 5 bases at J, leaving 9 bases unmatched. The germline CDR1 and CDR2 sequences are SGHTS and YDEGEE. CDR3 length: 14 residues.

V is TRBV3-1 (or the pseudogene TRBV3-2) and J is TRBJ2-3, with TRBD2 matching over 7 bases. CDR3 length: 19 residues. V was pared by 3 bases and J by 1 base, with 16 bases of the junction left unmatched. Germline V gene data show CDR1 as LGHDT and CDR2 as YNNKEL (reference sequence). The CDR3 protein is CASSQVWAGVIEGTDTQYF. CDR3 DNA: TGTGCCAGCAGCCAGGTGTGGGCGGGGGTCATCGAGGGCACAGATACGCAGTATTTT.

The CDR3 loop is CASSLVEGTGGNTIYF. The CDR3 DNA reads TGTGCCAGCAGCTTGGTGGAGGGGACGGGCGGAAACACCATATATTTT. The genes are TRBV5-6 and TRBJ1-3; a possible D gene is TRBD1 (5 bases). Germline CDR1 and CDR2: SGHDT and YYEEEE. The CDR3 covers 16 residues. The V gene lost 0 bases and the J gene lost 4 bases, with 14 bases spanning the gap. The full variable domain, rest sourced from reference TRBV5-6 and TRBJ1-3, is DAGVTQSPTHLIKTRGQQVTLRCSPKSGHDTVSWYQQALGQGPQFIFQYYEEEERQRGNFPDRFSGHQFPNYSSELNVNALLLGDSALYLCASSLVEGTGGNTIYFGEGSWLTVV.

The CDR3 reads CASSLTGQARTEAFF. CDR3 in DNA: TGTGCCAGCAGCTTAACGGGACAGGCGCGCACTGAAGCTTTCTTT. V usage is TRBV11-2 and J usage is TRBJ1-1, with 8 bases that match TRBD1. The CDR3 covers 15 residues. Germline V gene sequence: CDR1 SGHAT, CDR2 FQNNGV. Trimming took 2 bases from V and 4 from J; bases not matched to a gene: 6.

Only one count was recorded for this clone. V usage is TRBV19 and J usage is TRBJ2-7, with D uncertain. V dropped 2 bases and J dropped 4 bases, with 9 bases sitting between them. The CDR3 contains 13 residues. Germline V gene sequence: CDR1 LNHDA, CDR2 SQIVND (reference sequence). CDR3: CASSILDGYEQYF. DNA of the CDR3: TGTGCCAGTAGTATATTAGACGGGTACGAGCAGTACTTC.

The V gene is TRBV6-5, the J gene TRBJ1-5, with 8 bases fitting TRBD1. The CDR3 spans 16 residues. Germline assignment: CDR1 MNHEY and CDR2 SVGAGI. The ends lost 0 bases at V and 2 bases at J; junction bases unmatched: 3. The CDR3 here is CASSYSTGAGNQPQHF. In nucleotides, the CDR3 is TGTGCCAGCAGTTACTCGACAGGGGCGGGCAATCAGCCCCAGCATTTT.

This chain uses TRBV7-9 with TRBJ1-5; D perhaps matches TRBD1 (6 bases). This CDR3 is 18 amino acids long. The germline V gene has CDR1 SEHNR and CDR2 FQNEAQ (reference sequence). Trimming took off 1 base at V and 5 bases at J, with 21 bases between the two ends. The chain's CDR3 is CASSLEGVGPLEDQPQHF. The CDR3 coding sequence is TGTGCCAGCAGCTTAGAGGGGGTAGGGCCCCTGGAGGATCAGCCCCAGCATTTT.